This T cell receptor beta chain originates from a study of blood T cell repertoires in COVID-19. In the original analysis: Estimated nucleated cell counts came from reference gene primer amplification. Repertoires were generated with immunoSEQ multiplex PCR, while TCRdb's copy carries only in-frame clones and drops some. The V and J calls and the clone size are those of that table, but D and trimming were determined from the DNA. This table has a few hundred thousand clones, about 87% appearing once. Germline lookup yields CDR1 SGHRS and CDR2 YFSETQ. Deletions cut 4 bases from V and 0 bases from J, with 9 bases between. This CDR3 has 14 residues. A Seattle source enrolled patients during active infection and followed them longitudinally.

The TCR comes from a woman aged 25-40 years with COVID-19, enrolled during active disease. The chain has TRBV5-1 and TRBJ2-3, with D possibly matching TRBD2 (5 bases). The sample comprised peripheral blood. In nucleotides, the CDR3 is TGCGCCAGCAGCCTACGGACTAGCACAGATACGCAGTATTTT. Translating it yields CASSLRTSTDTQYF.